This T cell receptor (beta chain) is from a study of T cell responses to AZD1222 COVID-19 vaccine. With 1 base removed from V and 3 bases from J, the gap between germline ends came to 12 bases. Germline V CDR1 and CDR2: GTSNPN, SVGIG (reference sequence). The length of the CDR3 is 15 residues. Sequenced by immunoSEQ multiplex PCR; TCRdb stores in-frame clones only, minus some. In the table there are about 120,000 clones, around 90% of which are singletons. Whole-study results and caveats: Along spike, vaccine-associated CD4 TCRs were found throughout, with dominance at 160-218 and 743-854. In the spike-specific TCR repertoire, nearly half reportedly target unmutated variant regions. Donors skewed white British and female; clonal diversity was possibly underestimated.

This clone is deemed medium-sized (0.01 to 0.1%). Its matching antigen is unknown. The sequence was obtained from an adult in good health. This material consisted of peripheral blood, taken on day 0 of MenACWY control vaccination. The chain uses TRBV30 and TRBJ2-2, with D possibly matching TRBD1 (5 bases). Here the CDR3 reads CAWSAGWGDTGELFF. In DNA, the CDR3 is TGTGCCTGGAGTGCAGGGTGGGGCGACACCGGGGAGCTGTTTTTT.